This T cell receptor beta chain was obtained from a study of multiple sclerosis patients with progressive multifocal leukoencephalopathy. As to time point: time of PML onset. The T3 samples were drawn when PML began. The data were produced by immunoSEQ multiplex PCR, yet TCRdb's version contains in-frame clones alone and is incomplete. The table lists 25,000 to 35,000 clones, more than 80% of them singletons. The CDR3 contains 12 residues. V lost 6 bases and J 5 bases, leaving 11 bases between the germline ends. Germline CDR1 is SQVTM and CDR2 is ANQGSEA. The chain combines TRBV29-1 with TRBJ1-5; tentatively, D is TRBD1 (6 bases). This material consisted of PBMCs, taken from a patient treated with natalizumab. This clonotype was sampled from a woman aged 30 to 39 with progressive multifocal leukoencephalopathy. Written as DNA, the CDR3 is TGCAGCGTGGTACAGGGAGATCAGCCCCAGCATTTT. As protein: CSVVQGDQPQHF.